This T cell receptor beta chain was sequenced for a study of blood T cell repertoires in COVID-19. Whole-study context: Italy, Spain and the United States were the sources of the convalescent and acute COVID-19 samples. The analysed material was cDNA or gDNA that came from T cells, B-cell-depleted T cells, or PBMCs.

Germline V lookup: CDR1 DFQATT, CDR2 SNEGSKA (reference sequence). Deletions cut 3 bases from V and 0 bases from J, with 10 bases between. CDR3 size: 14 residues. Per the original data handling: Amplifying reference gene primers gave estimates of nucleated cell counts. Sequenced by immunoSEQ multiplex PCR; TCRdb stores in-frame clones only, minus some. V, J and clone size derive from that table, while D and trimming were established from the DNA sequence. The sample has 140,000 or so clones; around three quarters are singletons. This clonotype originated in a man aged 45-65 years with acute or convalescent COVID-19. The chain combines TRBV20-1 with TRBJ2-3, with D uncertain. Sequencing was done on a sample of peripheral blood. The CDR3 region has the DNA TGCAGTGCTAGTGGAGACAAAAGCACAGATACGCAGTATTTT. Translating gives CSASGDKSTDTQYF.